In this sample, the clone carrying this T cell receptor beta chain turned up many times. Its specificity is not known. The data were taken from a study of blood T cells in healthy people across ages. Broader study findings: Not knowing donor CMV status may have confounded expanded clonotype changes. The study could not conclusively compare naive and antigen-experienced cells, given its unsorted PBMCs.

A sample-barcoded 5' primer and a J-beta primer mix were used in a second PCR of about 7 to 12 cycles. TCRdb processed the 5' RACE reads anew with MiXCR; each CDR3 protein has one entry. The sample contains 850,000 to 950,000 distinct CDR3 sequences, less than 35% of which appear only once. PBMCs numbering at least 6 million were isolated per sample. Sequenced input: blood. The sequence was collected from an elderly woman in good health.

Here the CDR3 DNA reads TGTGCCAGCAGTTACTCGAAGACGGCCAGCTCTGGGGCCAACGTCCTGACTTTC. Protein sequence: CASSYSKTASSGANVLTF. The chain has TRBV6-2 or TRBV6-3 and TRBJ2-6; the D is unclear. This CDR3 has 18 amino acids. The V end was cut by 0 bases, the J end by 0 bases, with 12 bases between. The germline V gene encodes CDR1 MNHEY and CDR2 SVGEGT.